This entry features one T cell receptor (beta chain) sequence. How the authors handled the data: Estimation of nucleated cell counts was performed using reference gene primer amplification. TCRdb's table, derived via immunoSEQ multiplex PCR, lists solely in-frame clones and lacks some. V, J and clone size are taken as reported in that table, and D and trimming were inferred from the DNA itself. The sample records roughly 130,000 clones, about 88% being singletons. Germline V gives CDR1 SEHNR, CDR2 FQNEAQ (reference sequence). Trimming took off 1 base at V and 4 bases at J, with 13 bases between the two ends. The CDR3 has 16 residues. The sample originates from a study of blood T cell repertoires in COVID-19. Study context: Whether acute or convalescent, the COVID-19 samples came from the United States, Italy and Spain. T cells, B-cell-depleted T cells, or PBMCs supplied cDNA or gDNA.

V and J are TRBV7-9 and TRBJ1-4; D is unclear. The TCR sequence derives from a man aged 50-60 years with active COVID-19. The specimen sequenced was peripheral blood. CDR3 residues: CASSLDPREHNEKLFF. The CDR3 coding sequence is TGTGCCAGCAGCTTAGATCCCCGGGAACATAATGAAAAACTGTTTTTT. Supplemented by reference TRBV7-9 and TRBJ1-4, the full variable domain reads DTGVSQNPRHKITKRGQNVTFRCDPISEHNRLYWYRQTLGQGPEFLTYFQNEAQLEKSRLLSDRFSAERPKGSFSTLEIQRTEQGDSAMYLCASSLDPREHNEKLFFGSGTQLSVL.